This T cell receptor beta chain is from a study of blood T cells in healthy people across ages. Then a second PCR, running about 7 to 11 cycles, was carried out with a sample-barcoded 5' primer and a J-beta primer mix. TCRdb reprocessed the 5' RACE reads via MiXCR and lists one record per CDR3 protein. In the table there are around 800,000 distinct CDR3 sequences, 46% of which are singletons. Trimming removed 8 bases at V and 13 bases at J, with 21 bases between. The CDR3 has 13 residues. Germline-derived CDR1 and CDR2 are MNHNY and SVGAGI (reference sequence). Sequenced: blood. This chain links TRBV6-6 with TRBJ2-4, with D possibly matching TRBD1 (6 bases). The TCR originated in a man of 80 years or more in good health. CDR3 coding DNA: TGTGCCAGCGAGGACAGCTCTCGCTACGGGCAGTACTTC. Its translation is CASEDSSRYGQYF.